The clone carrying this TCR beta chain appeared many times. This specimen comes from a study of T cells in Graves' hyperthyroidism and ophthalmopathy. V lost 0 bases, J lost 6 bases, and 9 bases lay in between. CDR3 size: 14 residues. Germline CDR1 reads LGHDT; CDR2 reads YNNKEL (reference sequence). Template material for amplifying TCR beta CDR3 regions consisted of RNA transcripts. A set of HTBI primers served as the primers for a first-round RT-PCR of the TCR CDR3. One entry per CDR3 protein results from TCRdb running MiXCR on the multiplex PCR reads. The sample has some 460,000 distinct CDR3 sequences; more than 15% are singletons.

Specimen: blood. The V call is TRBV3-1, the J call TRBJ2-1; no reliable D call. The TCR was taken from a woman aged 18 to 35 with Graves' hyperthyroidism. The CDR3 sequence is CASSQEGGPNEQFF. The CDR3 nucleotides are TGTGCCAGCAGCCAAGAAGGTGGACCCAATGAGCAGTTCTTC.